This TCR beta chain was captured in a study of CD8+ T cells in alopecia areata. The overall study: Patients remained on tofacitinib for 6 to 18 months and then went 6 months without it. Regarding the study as a whole: Among patients, TCR sharing was less clear than in mice, a difference possibly due in part to HLA diversity in the patient population. Normal scalp showed lower clonality than lesional scalp, especially alopecia totalis/universalis.

Extraction and reverse transcription of RNA yielded cDNA as the sequencing template. Profiled with immunoSEQ multiplex PCR; TCRdb holds only in-frame clones, not every one. In the table there are about 180,000 clones, about 60% of which are singletons. This clone has only a few counts. Its cognate antigen is unknown. Germline V gene sequence: CDR1 SGHRS, CDR2 YFSETQ. The junction had 5 bases not matched to a gene; V was cut back by 1 base and J by 2 bases. The CDR3 has 16 residues. Both CD4+ and CD8+ T cells were separated by sorting PBMCs. The sequencing here drew on CD4+ T cells sorted from blood, taken at week 0. The chain couples TRBV5-1 to TRBJ2-5, with 10 bases that match TRBD2. The receptor was derived from a human donor with alopecia areata. CDR3 DNA sequence: TGCGCCAGCAGCTTGCAAGGGACTAGCGCACAAGAGACCCAGTACTTC. It encodes CASSLQGTSAQETQYF.